The 8 T cell receptor beta chains reported below all come from one sample, sequenced in a study of beta chain features in type 1 diabetes. What these receptors recognize is not known. Overall study results and limits: Shorter TCRB CDR3s, moderately but significantly so, were found in Type 1 diabetes patients in all four CD4+ subsets.

Sequencing targeted expressed TCRB transcripts, as all isolated RNA had been reverse transcribed. Sequencing was performed with immunoSEQ multiplex PCR; in TCRdb, only in-frame clones are kept and a portion is missing. The table includes some 640,000 clones, more than 12% detected once. Sequences were obtained from naive CD4+ T cells from blood. All receptors derive from a man between 18 and 29 years old with type 1 diabetes.

The chain has TRBV18 and TRBJ2-1; TRBD2 is a possible D gene (5 bases). Per germline, CDR1 KGHSH and CDR2 LQKENI. The CDR3 is 16 amino acids. The ends were cut back, 3 bases at V and 9 bases at J, with 21 bases in the middle. The DNA of the CDR3 is TGTGCCAGCTCACCCTCTCAAGATGCTAGCCGGAGTGAGCAGTTCTTC. It encodes CASSPSQDASRSEQFF.

In the case of this clone: One end of the junction does not line up with germline, which may come from a read error. The V and J genes are TRBV14 and TRBJ1-3; D call uncertain. The CDR3 extends over 14 amino acids. Germline lookup yields CDR1 SGHDN and CDR2 FVKESK. The CDR3 region has the DNA TGTGCCAGCCGAAGGTCAAGCTCTGCAAACACCATATATTTT. This sequence encodes CASRRSSSANTIYF.

There are a few counts of this clone. The chain uses TRBV7-2 and TRBJ2-5; 9 bases fit TRBD2. This CDR3 contains 15 residues. Trimming at V came to 0 bases and at J to 7 bases, leaving 6 bases not matched to a gene. In germline, CDR1 is SGHTA, CDR2 FQGNSA. CDR3 residues: CASSLAGLARGTQYF. CDR3 DNA: TGTGCCAGCAGCTTAGCGGGACTAGCCCGGGGGACCCAGTACTTC.

The gene calls are TRBV10-3 and TRBJ2-5; 10 positions agree with TRBD1. Germline V lookup: CDR1 ENHRY, CDR2 SYGVKD. CDR3 size: 15 residues. After removal of 7 bases from V and 0 bases from J, the junction contained 5 bases not matched to a gene. The CDR3 DNA reads TGTGCCATCACTCCGGGACAGGGGTACCAAGAGACCCAGTACTTC. It translates to CAITPGQGYQETQYF.

CDR3 residues: CASRSHFSTNEKLFF. CDR3 DNA: TGTGCCAGCAGATCCCACTTTTCAACTAATGAAAAACTGTTTTTT. The chain has TRBV6-5 and TRBJ1-4; no definite D call. Looked up from germline, CDR1 is MNHEY and CDR2 is SVGAGI. V was shortened by 6 bases and J by 0 bases, with 11 bases between the two germline ends. CDR3 length equals 15 residues.

On this clone: Other DNA sequences from this sample encode an identical CDR3 as well. The DNA for the CDR3 is TGCAGTGCGAGACCACTAGAGACCCAGTACTTC. It codes for CSARPLETQYF. The chain employs TRBV20-1 and TRBJ2-5; unclear D gene. The CDR3 runs to 11 residues. In germline, CDR1 is DFQATT, CDR2 SNEGSKA (reference sequence). V lost 6 bases, J lost 4 bases, and 9 bases lay in between.

The V call is TRBV9, the J call TRBJ1-1; D unclear. Trimming took 4 bases from V and 1 from J, leaving 20 bases between them. The CDR3 is 17 residues long. Germline CDR1 is SGDLS and CDR2 is YYNGEE. The CDR3 spells CASSPRFGHLANTEAFF. CDR3 DNA: TGTGCCAGCAGCCCTAGGTTTGGGCACCTGGCGAACACTGAAGCTTTCTTT.

This clone was seen a few times. The CDR3 coding sequence is TGTGCCAGCAGCCGACTAGCGGGGCGCACAGATACGCAGTATTTT. Protein product: CASSRLAGRTDTQYF. This chain joins TRBV7-2 and TRBJ2-3; the match to TRBD2 covers 11 bases. V shed 5 bases, J shed 1 base, and the junction held 2 bases outside the gene matches. CDR1 is SGHTA, CDR2 FQGNSA, per germline. The CDR3 contains 15 residues.